This T cell receptor beta chain originates from a study of Ad26.COV2.S vaccination and SARS-CoV-2 variants. Looking at the study overall: This donor came from the COV1001 trial of Ad26.COV2.S. Administration of Ad26.COV2.S was intramuscular, either once or twice 56 days apart. Study conclusions and caveats: Vaccine recipients had higher spike-specific TCR breadth than placebo recipients.

A remark on this clone: The antigen remains unidentified.

Treatment noted: some 19 received Ad26.COV2.S at low or high dose, single or two shots; about 5 received placebo; per-sample allocation not given. At day 63 after the first vaccine or placebo injection, samples were drawn. An Ad26 vector expressing Wuhan-strain SARS-CoV-2 spike served as the vaccine. CDR1 and CDR2 (germline): KGHSH, LQKENI. CDR3 length equals 15 residues. Deletions cut 1 base from V and 0 bases from J, with 9 bases between. Profiled with immunoSEQ multiplex PCR; TCRdb holds only in-frame clones, not every one. The sample carries hundreds of thousands of clones, around 87% recorded once.

The starting material was peripheral blood, obtained in a trial of Ad26.COV2.S vaccine versus placebo. This TCR came from a person between 18 and 60 years old who received the Ad26.COV2.S COVID-19 vaccine or a placebo. The rearrangement links TRBV18 to TRBJ1-2, with a possible D match to TRBD1 (6 bases). The CDR3 region is CASSPQGGANYGYTF. The CDR3 DNA sequence: TGTGCCAGCTCACCACAGGGGGGGGCTAACTATGGCTACACCTTC.